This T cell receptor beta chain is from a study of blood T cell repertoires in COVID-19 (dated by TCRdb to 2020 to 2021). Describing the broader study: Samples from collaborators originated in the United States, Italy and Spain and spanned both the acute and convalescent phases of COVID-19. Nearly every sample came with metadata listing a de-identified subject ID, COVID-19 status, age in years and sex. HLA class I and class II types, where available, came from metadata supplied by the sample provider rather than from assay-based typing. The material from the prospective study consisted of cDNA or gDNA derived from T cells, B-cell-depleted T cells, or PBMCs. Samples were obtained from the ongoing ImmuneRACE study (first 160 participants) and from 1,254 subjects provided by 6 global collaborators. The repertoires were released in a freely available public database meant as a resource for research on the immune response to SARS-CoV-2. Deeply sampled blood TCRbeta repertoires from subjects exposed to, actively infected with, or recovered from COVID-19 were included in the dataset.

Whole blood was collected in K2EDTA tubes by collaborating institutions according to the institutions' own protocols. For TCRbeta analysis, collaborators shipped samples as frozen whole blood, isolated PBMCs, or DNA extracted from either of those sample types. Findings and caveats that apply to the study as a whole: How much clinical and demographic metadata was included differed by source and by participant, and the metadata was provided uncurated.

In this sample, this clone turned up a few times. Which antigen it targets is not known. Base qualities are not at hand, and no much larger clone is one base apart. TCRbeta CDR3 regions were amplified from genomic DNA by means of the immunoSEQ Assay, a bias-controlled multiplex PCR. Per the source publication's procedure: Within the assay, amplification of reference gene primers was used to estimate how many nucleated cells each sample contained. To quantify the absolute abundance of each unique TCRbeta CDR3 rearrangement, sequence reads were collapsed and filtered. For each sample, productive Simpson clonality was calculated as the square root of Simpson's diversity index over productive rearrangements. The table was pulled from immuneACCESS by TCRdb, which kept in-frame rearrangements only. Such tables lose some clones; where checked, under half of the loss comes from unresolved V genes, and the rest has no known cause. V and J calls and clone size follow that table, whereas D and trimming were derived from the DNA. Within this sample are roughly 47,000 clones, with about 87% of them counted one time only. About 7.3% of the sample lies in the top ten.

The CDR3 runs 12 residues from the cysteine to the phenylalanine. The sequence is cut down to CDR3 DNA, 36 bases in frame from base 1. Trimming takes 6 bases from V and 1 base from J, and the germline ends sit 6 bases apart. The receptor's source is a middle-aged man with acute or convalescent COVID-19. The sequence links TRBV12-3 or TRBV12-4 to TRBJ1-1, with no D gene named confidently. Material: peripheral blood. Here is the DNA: TGTGCCAGCAGCCAACAGAACACTGAAGCTTTCTTT. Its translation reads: CASSQQNTEAFF.